These T cell receptor beta chains were read from a single sample in a study of cytomegalovirus exposure and HLA in healthy donors. The data were produced by immunoSEQ multiplex PCR, yet TCRdb's version contains in-frame clones alone and is incomplete. The data contain roughly 57,000 clones, about 80% of them singletons. Sequenced input: PBMCs. These receptors all stem from a man aged 50 or older in good health and CMV-seronegative. Both conserved end residues are part of each CDR3.

cdr3_aa: CAIKESGSGNTIYF; cdr3_length: 14; v_call: TRBV10-3
cdr3_aa: CASSFQGFTEAFF; cdr3_length: 13; v_call: TRBV7-2
cdr3_aa: CASSPPFRGFSGNTIYF; cdr3_length: 17; v_call: TRBV18
cdr3_aa: CASSQAGTGGSGYTF; cdr3_length: 15; v_call: TRBV14
cdr3_aa: CASRGAGNTGELFF; cdr3_length: 14; v_call: TRBV9
cdr3_aa: CASRPGTSGNTGELFF; cdr3_length: 16; v_call: TRBV5-1
cdr3_aa: CASSGTGGYSPLHF; cdr3_length: 14; v_call: TRBV9
cdr3_aa: CASSDSSSGTALLDTQYF; cdr3_length: 18; v_call: TRBV5-4
cdr3_aa: CASSLEGGGHNEQFF; cdr3_length: 15; v_call: TRBV5-6
cdr3_aa: CASSPGTGGNQPQHF; cdr3_length: 15; v_call: TRBV6-5
cdr3_aa: CASSPDRSATNEKLFF; cdr3_length: 16; v_call: TRBV27
cdr3_aa: CASSETGDTYNEQFF; cdr3_length: 15; v_call: TRBV6-4
cdr3_aa: CATSRDRGQGIFKNSPLHF; cdr3_length: 19; v_call: TRBV15
cdr3_aa: CASSFLISLTDTQYF; cdr3_length: 15; v_call: TRBV28
cdr3_aa: CASSLVGQGSDTQYF; cdr3_length: 15; v_call: TRBV7-9
cdr3_aa: CASSLTGGWGQPQHF; cdr3_length: 15; v_call: TRBV5-6
cdr3_aa: CASSARGSYNSPLHF; cdr3_length: 15; v_call: TRBV6-4
cdr3_aa: CASSPGALNTEAFF; cdr3_length: 14; v_call: TRBV28
cdr3_aa: CASSTERGYNEQFF; cdr3_length: 14; v_call: TRBV5-1
cdr3_aa: CASIDGTRGGVAQHF; cdr3_length: 15; v_call: TRBV28
cdr3_aa: CASSRQGAFDGYTF; cdr3_length: 14; v_call: TRBV2
cdr3_aa: CASSVTGRTGELFF; cdr3_length: 14; v_call: TRBV19
cdr3_aa: CASNPGSSNYGYTF; cdr3_length: 14; v_call: TRBV11-2
cdr3_aa: CASSLVGTGPTGNTIYF; cdr3_length: 17; v_call: TRBV9
cdr3_aa: CSAELPGQGATDTQYF; cdr3_length: 16; v_call: TRBV29-1